The source of this T cell receptor (beta chain) is a study of T-cell reconstitution after alpha-beta-depleted transplantation in children. The sample holds a few counts of this clonotype. Its cognate antigen is unknown. CDR3 length: 14 residues. Trimming shortened V by 5 bases and J by 5 bases, and 13 bases separated the two germline ends. The germline CDR1 and CDR2 sequences are SNHLY and FYNNEI. The TCRbeta library was prepared with unique molecular identifiers. TCRdb called the PCR reads again in MiXCR, with one record for every CDR3 protein. The sample consists of 350,000 to 500,000 distinct CDR3 sequences, around 46% of them appearing once. Study-level findings and limits: By one year post-transplant, T-cell counts and diversity largely arose from T cells that were newly produced. In patients about two months after transplant, alpha-beta T cells reportedly arose from several hundred expanded graft clones.

The sequencing used PBMCs, collected before TCRalphabeta/CD19-depleted stem cell transplant. V usage is TRBV2 and J usage is TRBJ1-5; TRBD1 might be the D (5 bases). This receptor was identified in a girl aged 2 to 10 with aplastic anemia, due to receive a stem cell transplant. CDR3 in amino acids: CASSRDGDYQPQHF. The CDR3 nucleotides are TGTGCCAGCAGTCGGGACGGCGATTATCAGCCCCAGCATTTT.